This TCR beta chain originates from a study of response to subunit inactivated influenza vaccine. Broader study findings: Authors suggested each seasonal flu vaccination may recruit only limited numbers of new T cells.

This clonotype turned up a few times. Its antigen is not identified. Trimming took 0 bases from V and 0 from J; bases not matched to a gene: 5. The CDR3 has 16 amino acids. Germline V gene sequence: CDR1 SGHRS, CDR2 YFSETQ. TCRdb called the RT-PCR reads again in MiXCR, with one record for every CDR3 protein. The data hold about 480,000 distinct CDR3 sequences, with roughly 23% observed a single time. The sample was CD4+ T cells sorted from PBMCs, taken roughly 5 days after vaccination. The TCR comes from a man between 50 and 59 years old who received an inactivated influenza vaccine. The chain is built from TRBV5-1 and TRBJ1-1, with 7 bases that match TRBD1. This CDR3 reads CASSLVGGGLNTEAFF. The CDR3 region has the DNA TGCGCCAGCAGCTTGGTTGGAGGGGGCTTGAACACTGAAGCTTTCTTT.